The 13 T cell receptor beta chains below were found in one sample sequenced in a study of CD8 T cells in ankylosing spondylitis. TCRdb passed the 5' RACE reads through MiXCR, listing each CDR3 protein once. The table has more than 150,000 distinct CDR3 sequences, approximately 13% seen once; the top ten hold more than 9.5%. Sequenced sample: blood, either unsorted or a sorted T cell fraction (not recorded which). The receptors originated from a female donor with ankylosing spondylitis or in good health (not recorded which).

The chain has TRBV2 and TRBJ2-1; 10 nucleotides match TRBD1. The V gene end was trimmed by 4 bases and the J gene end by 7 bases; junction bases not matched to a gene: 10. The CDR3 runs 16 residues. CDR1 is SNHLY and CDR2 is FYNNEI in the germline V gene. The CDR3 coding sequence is TGTGCCAGCAGTGCGAGGGGGACAGGGGTGGCGAATGAGCAGTTCTTC. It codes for CASSARGTGVANEQFF. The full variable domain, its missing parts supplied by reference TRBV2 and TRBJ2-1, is EPEVTQTPSHQVTQMGQEVILRCVPISNHLYFYWYRQILGQKVEFLVSFYNNEISEKSEIFDDQFSVERPDGSNFTLKIRSTKLEDSAMYFCASSARGTGVANEQFFGPGTRLTVL.

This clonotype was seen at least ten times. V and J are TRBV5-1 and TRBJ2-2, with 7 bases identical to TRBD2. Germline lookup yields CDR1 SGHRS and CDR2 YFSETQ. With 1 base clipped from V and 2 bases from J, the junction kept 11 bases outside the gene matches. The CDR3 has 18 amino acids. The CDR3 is CASSLRGGSGPNTGELFF. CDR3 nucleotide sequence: TGCGCCAGCAGCTTGAGAGGCGGGAGCGGTCCCAACACCGGGGAGCTGTTTTTT.

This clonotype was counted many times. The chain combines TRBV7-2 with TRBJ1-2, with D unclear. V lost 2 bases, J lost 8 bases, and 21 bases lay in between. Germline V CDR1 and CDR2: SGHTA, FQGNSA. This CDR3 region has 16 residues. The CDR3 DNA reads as TGTGCCAGCAGCTTACTTACGTCTGGCTTCTACAGAGGCTACACCTTC. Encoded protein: CASSLLTSGFYRGYTF.

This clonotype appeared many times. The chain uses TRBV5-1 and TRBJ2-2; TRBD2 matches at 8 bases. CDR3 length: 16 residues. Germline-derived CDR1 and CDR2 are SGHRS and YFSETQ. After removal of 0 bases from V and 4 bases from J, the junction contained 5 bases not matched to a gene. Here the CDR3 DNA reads TGCGCCAGCAGCTTGGGGAATAGCGGGATCACCGGGGAGCTGTTTTTT. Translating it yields CASSLGNSGITGELFF.

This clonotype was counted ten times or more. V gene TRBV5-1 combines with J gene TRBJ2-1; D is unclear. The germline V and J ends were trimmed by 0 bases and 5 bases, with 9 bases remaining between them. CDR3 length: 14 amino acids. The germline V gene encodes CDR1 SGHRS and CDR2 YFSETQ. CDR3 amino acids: CASSLAFRDNEQFF. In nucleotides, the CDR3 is TGCGCCAGCAGCTTGGCTTTTCGGGACAATGAGCAGTTCTTC.

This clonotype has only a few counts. CDR3 DNA: TGCAGTGCTAGTCCAGGGGTCATCGGCGGCTACACCTTC. Translating gives CSASPGVIGGYTF. The rearrangement links TRBV20-1 to TRBJ1-2; a weak D match, TRBD1 (6 bases). The CDR3 consists of 13 residues. Looked up from germline, CDR1 is DFQATT and CDR2 is SNEGSKA (reference sequence). V was cut by 3 bases and J by 8 bases, with 16 bases left in between.

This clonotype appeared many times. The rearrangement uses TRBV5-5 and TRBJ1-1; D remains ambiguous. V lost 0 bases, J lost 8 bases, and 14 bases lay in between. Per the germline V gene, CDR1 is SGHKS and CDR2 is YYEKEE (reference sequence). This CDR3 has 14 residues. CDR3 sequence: CASSLVGRKDEAFF. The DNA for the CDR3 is TGTGCCAGCAGCTTGGTAGGCAGAAAGGACGAAGCTTTCTTT.

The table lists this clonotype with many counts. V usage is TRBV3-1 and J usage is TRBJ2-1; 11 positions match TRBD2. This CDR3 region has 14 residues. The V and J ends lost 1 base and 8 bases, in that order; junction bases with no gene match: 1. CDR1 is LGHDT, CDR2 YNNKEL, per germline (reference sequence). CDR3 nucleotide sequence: TGTGCCAGCAGCCAAGTACTAGCGGGAGATGAGCAGTTCTTC. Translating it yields CASSQVLAGDEQFF.

The DNA for the CDR3 is TGTGCCAGCAGCTCTCAGGGCAGGGGGAAGTTCTTC. Its translation is CASSSQGRGKFF. The genes are TRBV5-6 and TRBJ2-1; the match to TRBD1 covers 7 bases. This CDR3 is 12 amino acids long. V was pared by 3 bases and J by 14 bases, with 8 bases of the junction left unmatched. Germline V gives CDR1 SGHDT, CDR2 YYEEEE. The entire variable domain, with the rest obtained from reference TRBV5-6 and TRBJ2-1, is as follows: DAGVTQSPTHLIKTRGQQVTLRCSPKSGHDTVSWYQQALGQGPQFIFQYYEEEERQRGNFPDRFSGHQFPNYSSELNVNALLLGDSALYLCASSSQGRGKFFGPGTRLTVL.

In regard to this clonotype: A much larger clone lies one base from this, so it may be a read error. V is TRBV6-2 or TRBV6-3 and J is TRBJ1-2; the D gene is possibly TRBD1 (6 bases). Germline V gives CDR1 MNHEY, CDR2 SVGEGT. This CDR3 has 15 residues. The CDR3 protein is CASRSLNWDNYGHTF. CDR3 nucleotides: TGTGCCAGCAGGTCGTTAAACTGGGACAACTATGGCCACACCTTC.

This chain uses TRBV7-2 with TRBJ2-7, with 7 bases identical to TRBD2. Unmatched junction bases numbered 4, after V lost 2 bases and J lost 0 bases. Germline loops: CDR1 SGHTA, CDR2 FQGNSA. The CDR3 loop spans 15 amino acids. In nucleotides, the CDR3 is TGTGCCAGCAGCTTAACAGCGGGGTCCTCCTACGAGCAGTACTTC. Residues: CASSLTAGSSYEQYF.

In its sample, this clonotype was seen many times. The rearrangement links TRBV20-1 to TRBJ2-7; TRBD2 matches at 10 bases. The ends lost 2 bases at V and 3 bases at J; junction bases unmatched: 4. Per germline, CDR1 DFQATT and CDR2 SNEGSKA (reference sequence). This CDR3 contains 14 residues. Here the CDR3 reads CSARSSGRVYEQYF. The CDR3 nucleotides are TGCAGTGCTAGATCTAGCGGGAGAGTCTACGAGCAGTACTTC.

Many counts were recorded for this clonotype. The CDR3 loop reads CATSDPNLNSYNEQFF. As DNA, the CDR3 is TGTGCCACCAGTGACCCAAACCTAAACTCCTACAATGAGCAGTTCTTC. V and J are TRBV24-1 and TRBJ2-1; no clear D gene. V was trimmed by 4 bases and J by 0 bases, leaving 12 bases between them. Germline CDR1 and CDR2: KGHDR and SFDVKD. The length of the CDR3 is 16 residues.